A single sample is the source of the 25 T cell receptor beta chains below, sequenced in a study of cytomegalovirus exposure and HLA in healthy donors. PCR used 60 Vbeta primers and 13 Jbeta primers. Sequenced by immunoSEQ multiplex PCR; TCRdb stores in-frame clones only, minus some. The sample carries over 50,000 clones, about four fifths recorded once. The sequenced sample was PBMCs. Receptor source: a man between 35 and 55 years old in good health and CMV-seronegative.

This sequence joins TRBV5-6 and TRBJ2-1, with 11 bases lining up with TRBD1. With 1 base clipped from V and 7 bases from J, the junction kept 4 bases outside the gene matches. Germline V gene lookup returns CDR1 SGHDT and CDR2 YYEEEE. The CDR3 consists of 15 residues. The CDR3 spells CASSLRGTGGNEQFF. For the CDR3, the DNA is TGTGCCAGCAGCTTGCGGGGGACAGGGGGGAATGAGCAGTTCTTC.

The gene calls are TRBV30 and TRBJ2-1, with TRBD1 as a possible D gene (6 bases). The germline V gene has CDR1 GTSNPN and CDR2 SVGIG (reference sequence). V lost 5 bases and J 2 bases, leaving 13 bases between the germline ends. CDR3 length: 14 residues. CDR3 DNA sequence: TGTGCCTGGGCGGACAGTTCCCCCTACAATGAGCAGTTCTTC. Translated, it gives CAWADSSPYNEQFF.

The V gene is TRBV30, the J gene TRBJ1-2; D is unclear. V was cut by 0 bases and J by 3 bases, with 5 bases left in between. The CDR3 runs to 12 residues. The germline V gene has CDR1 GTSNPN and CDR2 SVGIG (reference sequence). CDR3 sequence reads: CAWSVTHYGYTF. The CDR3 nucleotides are TGTGCCTGGAGTGTAACACACTATGGCTACACCTTC.

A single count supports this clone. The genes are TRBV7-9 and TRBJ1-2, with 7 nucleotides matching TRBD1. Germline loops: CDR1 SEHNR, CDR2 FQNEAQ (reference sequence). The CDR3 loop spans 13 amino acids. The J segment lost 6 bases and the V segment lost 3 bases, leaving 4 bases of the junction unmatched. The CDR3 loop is CASSFAGGNGYTF. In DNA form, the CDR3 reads TGTGCCAGCAGCTTCGCAGGGGGGAATGGCTACACCTTC.

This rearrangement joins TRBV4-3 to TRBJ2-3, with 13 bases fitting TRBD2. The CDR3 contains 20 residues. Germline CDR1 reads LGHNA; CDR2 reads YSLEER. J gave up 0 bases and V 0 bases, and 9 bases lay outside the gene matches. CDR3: CASSQDIGLAGASSTDTQYF. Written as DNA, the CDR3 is TGCGCCAGCAGCCAAGATATAGGACTAGCGGGGGCCTCTAGCACAGATACGCAGTATTTT.

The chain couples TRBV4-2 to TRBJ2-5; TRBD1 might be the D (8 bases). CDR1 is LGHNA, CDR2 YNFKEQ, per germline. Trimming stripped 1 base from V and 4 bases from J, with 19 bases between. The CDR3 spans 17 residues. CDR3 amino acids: CASSQALADREGETQYF. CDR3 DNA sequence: TGTGCCAGCAGCCAAGCCTTAGCGGACAGGGAGGGAGAGACCCAGTACTTC.

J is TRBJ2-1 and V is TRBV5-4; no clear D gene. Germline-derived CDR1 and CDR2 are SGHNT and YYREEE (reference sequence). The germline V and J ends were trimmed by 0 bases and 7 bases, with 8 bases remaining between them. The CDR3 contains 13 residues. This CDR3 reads CASSLGPTNEQFF. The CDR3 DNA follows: TGTGCCAGCAGCTTGGGCCCGACAAATGAGCAGTTCTTC.

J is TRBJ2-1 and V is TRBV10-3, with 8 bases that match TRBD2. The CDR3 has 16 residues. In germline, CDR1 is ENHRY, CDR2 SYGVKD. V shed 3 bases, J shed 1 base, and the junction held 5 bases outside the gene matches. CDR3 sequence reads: CAISDIGGGSYNEQFF. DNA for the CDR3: TGTGCCATCAGTGATATCGGCGGGGGGTCCTACAATGAGCAGTTCTTC.

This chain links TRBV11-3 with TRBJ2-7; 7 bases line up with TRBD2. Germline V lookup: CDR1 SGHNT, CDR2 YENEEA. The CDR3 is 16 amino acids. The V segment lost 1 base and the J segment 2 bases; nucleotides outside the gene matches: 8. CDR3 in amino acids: CASSLVVSSGTYEQYF. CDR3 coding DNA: TGTGCCAGCAGCTTAGTCGTTTCTAGCGGAACCTACGAGCAGTACTTC.

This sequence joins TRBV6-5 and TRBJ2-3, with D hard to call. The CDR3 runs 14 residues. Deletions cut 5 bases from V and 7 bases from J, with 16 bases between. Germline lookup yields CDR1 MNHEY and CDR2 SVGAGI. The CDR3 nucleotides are TGTGCCAGCAGTGCGGCAGACCACAAGTATACGCAGTATTTT. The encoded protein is CASSAADHKYTQYF.

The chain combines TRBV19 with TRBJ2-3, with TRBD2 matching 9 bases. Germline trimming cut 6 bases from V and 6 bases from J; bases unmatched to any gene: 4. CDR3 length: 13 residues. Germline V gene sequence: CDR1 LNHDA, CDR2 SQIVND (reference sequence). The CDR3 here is CASRRLAADTQYF. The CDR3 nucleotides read TGTGCCAGTAGGCGACTAGCGGCGGATACGCAGTATTTT.

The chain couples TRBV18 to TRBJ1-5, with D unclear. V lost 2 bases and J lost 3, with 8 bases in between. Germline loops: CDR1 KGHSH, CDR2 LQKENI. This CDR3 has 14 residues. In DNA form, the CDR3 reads TGTGCCAGCTCACCAGTCCAGTCCAATCAGCCCCAGCATTTT. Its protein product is CASSPVQSNQPQHF.

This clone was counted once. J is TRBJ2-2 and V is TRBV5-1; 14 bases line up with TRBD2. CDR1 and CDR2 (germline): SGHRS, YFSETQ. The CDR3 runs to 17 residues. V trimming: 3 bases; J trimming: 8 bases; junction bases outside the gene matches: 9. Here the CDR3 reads CASSWGLAGANRGELFF. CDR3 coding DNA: TGCGCCAGCAGCTGGGGACTAGCGGGGGCCAATAGAGGGGAGCTGTTTTTT.

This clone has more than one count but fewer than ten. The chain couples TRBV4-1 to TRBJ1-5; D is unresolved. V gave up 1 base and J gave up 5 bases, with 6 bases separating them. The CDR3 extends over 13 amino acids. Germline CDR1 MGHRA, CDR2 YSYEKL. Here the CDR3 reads CASSQAFHQPQHF. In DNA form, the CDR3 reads TGCGCCAGCAGCCAAGCATTCCATCAGCCCCAGCATTTT.

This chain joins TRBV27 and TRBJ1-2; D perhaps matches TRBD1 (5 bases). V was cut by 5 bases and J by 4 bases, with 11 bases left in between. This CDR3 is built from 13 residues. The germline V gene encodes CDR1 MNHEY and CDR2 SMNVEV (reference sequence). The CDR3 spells CASSRQGSYGYTF. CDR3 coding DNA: TGTGCCAGCAGTCGCCAGGGCTCCTATGGCTACACCTTC.

CDR3 nucleotide sequence: TGTGCCAGCAGCAAAGCAGAGACAGTCCGCGAGCAGTACGTC. Translation gives CASSKAETVREQYV. This chain joins TRBV21-1 and TRBJ2-7; no DNA check was done on the table's D call, TRBD1. TRBV21-1 is an annotated pseudogene. This CDR3 spans 14 amino acids.

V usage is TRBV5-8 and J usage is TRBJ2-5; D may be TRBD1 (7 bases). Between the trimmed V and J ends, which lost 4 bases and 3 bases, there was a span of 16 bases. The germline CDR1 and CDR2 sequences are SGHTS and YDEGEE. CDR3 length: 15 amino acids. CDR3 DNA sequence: TGTGCCAGCAGCGGAGGGATTGGGACAGAAGAGACCCAGTACTTC. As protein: CASSGGIGTEETQYF.

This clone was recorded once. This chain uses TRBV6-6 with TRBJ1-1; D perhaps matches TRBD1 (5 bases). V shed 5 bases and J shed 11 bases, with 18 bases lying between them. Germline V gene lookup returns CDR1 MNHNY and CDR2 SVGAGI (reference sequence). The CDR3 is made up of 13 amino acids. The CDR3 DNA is TGTGCCAGCAGTCCCCAGGGTTACGTATTGGCTTTCTTT. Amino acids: CASSPQGYVLAFF.

DNA of the CDR3: TGTGCCAGCAGCTTAATTGGGGGGGGTGGACTAGCGTACAATGAGCAGTTCTTC. This gives the protein CASSLIGGGGLAYNEQFF. This chain joins TRBV7-3 and TRBJ2-1; 9 bases match TRBD2. The V gene end was trimmed by 1 base and the J gene end by 4 bases; junction bases not matched to a gene: 11. The CDR3 is made up of 18 amino acids. Germline V gives CDR1 SGHTA, CDR2 FQGTGA. The full variable domain, with the rest looked up from reference TRBV7-3 and TRBJ2-1, is GAGVSQTPSNKVTEKGKYVELRCDPISGHTALYWYRQSLGQGPEFLIYFQGTGAADDSGLPNDRFFAVRPEGSVSTLKIQRTERGDSAVYLCASSLIGGGGLAYNEQFFGPGTRLTVL.

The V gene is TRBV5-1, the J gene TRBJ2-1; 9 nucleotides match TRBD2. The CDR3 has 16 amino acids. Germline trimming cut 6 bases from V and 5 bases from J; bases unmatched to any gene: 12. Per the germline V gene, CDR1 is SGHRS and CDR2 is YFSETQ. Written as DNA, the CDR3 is TGCGCCAGCACTAGGGGACTAGCCCAAACCGACAATGAGCAGTTCTTC. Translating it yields CASTRGLAQTDNEQFF.

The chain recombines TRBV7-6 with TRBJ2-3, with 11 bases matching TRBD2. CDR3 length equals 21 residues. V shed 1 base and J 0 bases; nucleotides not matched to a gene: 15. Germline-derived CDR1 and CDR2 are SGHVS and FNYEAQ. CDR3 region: CASSLDSNQPLAGGSTDTQYF. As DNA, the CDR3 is TGTGCCAGCAGCTTAGATTCCAACCAGCCGCTAGCGGGGGGAAGCACAGATACGCAGTATTTT.

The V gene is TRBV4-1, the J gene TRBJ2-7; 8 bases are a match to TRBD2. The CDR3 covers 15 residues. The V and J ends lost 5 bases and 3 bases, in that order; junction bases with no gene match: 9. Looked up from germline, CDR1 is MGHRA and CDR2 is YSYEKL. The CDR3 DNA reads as TGCGCCAGCAGCTATAACAGCGGGAGCCTCTACGAGCAGTACGTC. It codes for CASSYNSGSLYEQYV.

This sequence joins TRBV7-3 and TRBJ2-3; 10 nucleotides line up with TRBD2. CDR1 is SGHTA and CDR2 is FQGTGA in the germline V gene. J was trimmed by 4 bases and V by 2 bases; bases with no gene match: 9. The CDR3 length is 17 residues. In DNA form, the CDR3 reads TGTGCCAGCAGCTTAGGCGCCTCTAGCGGGGGAGCAGATACGCAGTATTTT. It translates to CASSLGASSGGADTQYF.

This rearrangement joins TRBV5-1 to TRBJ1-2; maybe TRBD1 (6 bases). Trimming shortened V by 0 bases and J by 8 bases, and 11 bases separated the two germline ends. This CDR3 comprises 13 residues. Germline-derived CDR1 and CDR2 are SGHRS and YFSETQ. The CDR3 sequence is CASSLVAGAGYTF. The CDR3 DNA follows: TGCGCCAGCAGCTTGGTGGCAGGGGCCGGCTACACCTTC.

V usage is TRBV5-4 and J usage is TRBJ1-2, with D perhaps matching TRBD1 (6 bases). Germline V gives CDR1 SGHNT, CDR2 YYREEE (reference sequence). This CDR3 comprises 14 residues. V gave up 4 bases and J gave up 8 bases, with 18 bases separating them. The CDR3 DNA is TGTGCCAGCAGCCCTTGGGGGGGGGCTAGAGGCTACACCTTC. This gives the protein CASSPWGGARGYTF.